One sample yielded the 20 T cell receptor beta chains listed below, sequenced in a study of T cell responses to AZD1222 COVID-19 vaccine. Method: immunoSEQ multiplex PCR; TCRdb's copy keeps in-frame clones and lacks some. The sample lists about 74,000 clones, around 90% seen once, with 6.5% to 9.5% in the top ten. The source material was peripheral blood, sampled 28 days after the second AZD1222 dose. These receptors were obtained from an adult who received the AZD1222 COVID-19 vaccine.

The CDR3 reads CATSDRPGSGANVLTF. DNA for the CDR3: TGTGCCACCAGTGACCGGCCAGGCTCTGGGGCCAACGTCCTGACTTTC. This sequence joins TRBV24-1 and TRBJ2-6, with D hard to call. The germline V and J ends were trimmed by 4 bases and 0 bases, with 9 bases remaining between them. The CDR3 loop spans 16 amino acids. From germline, CDR1 is KGHDR and CDR2 SFDVKD.

The CDR3 is CASSAGQGAGDTQYF. CDR3 DNA sequence: TGCGCCAGCAGCGCGGGACAGGGGGCTGGAGATACGCAGTATTTT. V and J are TRBV5-1 and TRBJ2-3; 12 nucleotides agree with TRBD1. Looked up from germline, CDR1 is SGHRS and CDR2 is YFSETQ. J gave up 5 bases and V 4 bases, and 5 bases lay outside the gene matches. The CDR3 has 15 residues.

The rearrangement joins TRBV11-3 to TRBJ2-2; tentatively, D is TRBD2 (6 bases). This CDR3 is built from 14 residues. In germline, CDR1 is SGHNT, CDR2 YENEEA. V was cut by 2 bases and J by 5 bases, with 9 bases left in between. Here the CDR3 reads CASSLRGTTGELFF. DNA for the CDR3: TGTGCCAGCAGCTTACGGGGGACGACCGGGGAGCTGTTTTTT.

The rearrangement links TRBV19 to TRBJ2-4; D may be TRBD1 or TRBD2 (5 bases each). This CDR3 contains 17 residues. Germline V gene data show CDR1 as LNHDA and CDR2 as SQIVND (reference sequence). V dropped 3 bases and J dropped 1 base, with 16 bases sitting between them. The CDR3 loop is CASSIGVQGAAKNIQYF. In nucleotides, the CDR3 is TGTGCCAGTAGTATCGGGGTTCAGGGAGCTGCCAAAAACATTCAGTACTTC.

V is TRBV29-1 and J is TRBJ2-1; 7 positions match TRBD2. J gave up 2 bases and V 1 base, and 8 bases lay outside the gene matches. There are 16 residues in the CDR3. Germline V CDR1 and CDR2: SQVTM, ANQGSEA. The DNA for the CDR3 is TGCAGCGTTGAAGGGGGGAGGGCTCACACCTACAATGAGCAGTTCTTC. Translating gives CSVEGGRAHTYNEQFF.

This chain uses TRBV3-1 (or the pseudogene TRBV3-2) with TRBJ1-6; D might be TRBD1 (5 bases). Germline V gene data show CDR1 as LGHDT and CDR2 as YNNKEL (reference sequence). This CDR3 is 14 amino acids long. V lost 7 bases and J lost 5, with 12 bases in between. The CDR3 sequence: CASNLQANNSPLHF. In DNA, the CDR3 is TGTGCCAGCAACCTACAGGCGAATAATTCACCCCTCCACTTT.

The CDR3 DNA reads TGTGCCAGCAGCACGGGACCAGCCTACGAGCAGTACTTC. Translating it yields CASSTGPAYEQYF. The chain uses TRBV9 and TRBJ2-7; D possibly matches TRBD1 or TRBD2 (5 bases each). There are 13 residues in the CDR3. V lost 4 bases to trimming and J lost 2 bases, with 10 bases between them. The germline CDR1 and CDR2 sequences are SGDLS and YYNGEE. Full variable domain (rest looked up from reference TRBV9 and TRBJ2-7): DSGVTQTPKHLITATGQRVTLRCSPRSGDLSVYWYQQSLDQGLQFLIQYYNGEERAKGNILERFSAQQFPDLHSELNLSSLELGDSALYFCASSTGPAYEQYFGPGTRLTVT.

This chain links TRBV3-1 (or the pseudogene TRBV3-2) with TRBJ2-7; TRBD1 matches 7 bases. Looked up from germline, CDR1 is LGHDT and CDR2 is YNNKEL (reference sequence). Losses at the gene ends were 1 base for V and 5 bases for J; bases not matched to a gene: 8. The CDR3 sequence is 15 residues long. The CDR3 region has the DNA TGTGCCAGCAGCCAAGTAGTACAGGGGAGCAACGAGCAGTACTTC. The encoded protein is CASSQVVQGSNEQYF.

Only one count was recorded for this clone. The V gene is TRBV5-8, the J gene TRBJ1-1; D ambiguous. CDR1 and CDR2 from the germline V gene are SGHTS and YDEGEE. V lost 3 bases, J lost 3 bases, and 3 bases lay in between. The CDR3 consists of 11 residues. The CDR3, as DNA: TGTGCCAGCAGCTCTTACACTGAAGCTTTCTTT. The encoded protein is CASSSYTEAFF.

This chain links TRBV30 with TRBJ2-2; D is undetermined. This CDR3 comprises 15 residues. Trimming pared 2 bases from V and 0 bases from J, leaving 10 bases between. Germline V CDR1 and CDR2: GTSNPN, SVGIG (reference sequence). CDR3 sequence reads: CAWSPGGTNTGELFF. Written as DNA, the CDR3 is TGTGCCTGGAGTCCTGGTGGGACGAACACCGGGGAGCTGTTTTTT.

The chain has TRBV18 and TRBJ1-1; tentative D call: TRBD1 (5 bases). Germline CDR1 and CDR2: KGHSH and LQKENI. Trimming removed 0 bases at V and 4 bases at J, with 9 bases between. The CDR3 extends over 14 amino acids. The CDR3 DNA reads as TGTGCCAGCTCACCACCGGGACGGACCACTGAAGCTTTCTTT. This encodes CASSPPGRTTEAFF.

V and J are TRBV2 and TRBJ2-3, with D perhaps assigned TRBD1 or TRBD2 (6 bases each). Germline CDR1 reads SNHLY; CDR2 reads FYNNEI. V lost 7 bases and J 1 base, leaving 9 bases between the germline ends. The CDR3 loop spans 13 amino acids. CDR3 residues: CASMRGGTDTQYF. DNA for the CDR3: TGTGCCAGCATGAGGGGGGGCACAGATACGCAGTATTTT.

This chain joins TRBV18 and TRBJ2-1; D assignment may be TRBD1 or TRBD2 (5 bases each). Trimming pared 1 base from V and 7 bases from J, leaving 17 bases between. Germline CDR1 and CDR2: KGHSH and LQKENI. The CDR3 consists of 16 residues. The CDR3 DNA reads as TGTGCCAGCTCACCACTGGGTGGGACCCCGAGGAATGAGCAGTTCTTC. It is translated as CASSPLGGTPRNEQFF.

The V gene is TRBV5-1, the J gene TRBJ2-7, with a tentative D call TRBD1 (6 bases). Germline V lookup: CDR1 SGHRS, CDR2 YFSETQ. This CDR3 is 15 amino acids long. Trimming removed 0 bases at V and 0 bases at J, with 10 bases between. Here the CDR3 reads CASSLGGRSSYEQYF. CDR3 DNA: TGCGCCAGCAGCTTGGGGGGGCGTAGCTCCTACGAGCAGTACTTC.

The genes are TRBV28 and TRBJ2-6; D not resolved. Trimming removed 1 base from V and 0 bases from J, with 10 bases in between. Germline CDR1 and CDR2: MDHEN and SYDVKM. This CDR3 comprises 17 residues. CDR3 DNA: TGTGCCAGCAGTTTATTCGAATGGGGCTCTGGGGCCAACGTCCTGACTTTC. Its translation is CASSLFEWGSGANVLTF.

In DNA form, the CDR3 reads TGCGCCAGCAGCTTGGTACCGGCGTTGGAGACCCAGTACTTC. This codes for CASSLVPALETQYF. V and J are TRBV5-1 and TRBJ2-5; D unresolved. V was clipped by 0 bases and J by 5 bases, with 11 bases between them. CDR3 size: 14 residues. Germline CDR1 reads SGHRS; CDR2 reads YFSETQ.

The CDR3 region has the DNA TGTGCCAGCAGCCCCGGGATCGTTAGAGAGACCCAGTACTTC. Translation: CASSPGIVRETQYF. The rearrangement links TRBV11-2 to TRBJ2-5, with TRBD2 as a possible D gene (5 bases). Trimming pared 5 bases from V and 4 bases from J, leaving 14 bases between. This CDR3 is built from 14 residues. The V gene's germline CDR1 is SGHAT and CDR2 FQNNGV.

J is TRBJ2-1 and V is TRBV28; D ambiguous. Germline-derived CDR1 and CDR2 are MDHEN and SYDVKM. The ends were cut back, 3 bases at V and 8 bases at J, with 11 bases in the middle. The CDR3 is 13 amino acids. CDR3 coding DNA: TGTGCCAGCAGTTTGAGTTTGAGGTATGAGCAGTTCTTC. Protein: CASSLSLRYEQFF. The whole variable domain, remainder taken from reference TRBV28 and TRBJ2-1, is DVKVTQSSRYLVKRTGEKVFLECVQDMDHENMFWYRQDPGLGLRLIYFSYDVKMKEKGDIPEGYSVSREKKERFSLILESASTNQTSMYLCASSLSLRYEQFFGPGTRLTVL.

The chain couples TRBV4-3 to TRBJ1-2; TRBD1 aligns across 8 bases. The CDR3 covers 15 residues. J lost 2 bases, V lost 0 bases, and 2 bases had no gene match. Germline V lookup: CDR1 LGHNA, CDR2 YSLEER. CDR3 coding DNA: TGCGCCAGCAGCCAAGAACCAGGGGGCAACTATGGCTACACCTTC. Amino acids: CASSQEPGGNYGYTF.

CDR3 nucleotides: TGTGCCACCAGTGATCCCGGGACGGGAGCCTACGAGCAGTACTTC. It encodes CATSDPGTGAYEQYF. The rearrangement links TRBV24-1 to TRBJ2-7; weak D call: TRBD2 (6 bases). The CDR3 has 15 amino acids. Germline-derived CDR1 and CDR2 are KGHDR and SFDVKD. V dropped 3 bases and J dropped 2 bases, with 13 bases sitting between them.